The 5 T cell receptor beta chains below were found in one sample sequenced in a study of blood T cell repertoires in COVID-19. Produced via immunoSEQ multiplex PCR; TCRdb's table is partial and in-frame only. Of about 24,000 clones in the sample, about 81% were seen once. Sequencing used peripheral blood. These receptors were taken from a woman in her 70s with COVID-19, enrolled during active disease.

The rearrangement links TRBV7-2 to TRBJ1-5, with TRBD1 matching 10 bases. The CDR3 is made up of 12 amino acids. J gave up 16 bases and V 1 base, and 4 bases lay outside the gene matches. From germline, CDR1 is SGHTA and CDR2 FQGNSA. The CDR3 DNA reads as TGTGCCAGCAGCTTAGAAGGGGACAGGGGACATTTT. Translating it yields CASSLEGDRGHF.

The chain has TRBV7-8 and TRBJ2-2, with 10 nucleotides matching TRBD1. This CDR3 has 16 amino acids. Germline loops: CDR1 SGHVS, CDR2 FQNEAQ. J was trimmed by 7 bases and V by 3 bases; bases with no gene match: 8. The CDR3, as DNA: TGTGCCAGCAGCTTCGCCCGGACAGGGGGGAGCGGGGAGCTGTTTTTT. Encoded protein: CASSFARTGGSGELFF.

This clone was detected a few times. One junction end does not reproduce the germline sequence, and a read error may be involved. The genes are TRBV29-1 and TRBJ2-1; 10 bases fit TRBD1. The CDR3 consists of 15 residues. The germline V gene encodes CDR1 SQVTM and CDR2 ANQGSEA. In nucleotides, the CDR3 is TGCAGCATTGGTGGGGGACAGGGGTACTACAATGAACAGTTCTTC. Protein: CSIGGGQGYYNEQFF.

The CDR3 DNA follows: TGTGCCAGCTCACCAAGTAGAGTGCGGGGACCCCGCTCTGGAAACACCATATATTTT. This translates into CASSPSRVRGPRSGNTIYF. The chain recombines TRBV18 with TRBJ1-3, with D possibly matching TRBD1 (5 bases). The CDR3 totals 19 residues. Between the trimmed V and J ends, which lost 2 bases and 0 bases, there was a span of 20 bases. CDR1 is KGHSH, CDR2 LQKENI, per germline.

V gene TRBV11-3 combines with J gene TRBJ2-1; D may be TRBD1 (5 bases). The CDR3 is 14 amino acids. Germline-derived CDR1 and CDR2 are SGHNT and YENEEA. V was shortened by 5 bases and J by 6 bases, with 14 bases between the two germline ends. The CDR3 DNA follows: TGTGCCAGCAGCCCCAGACAGATAATCAATGAGCAGTTCTTC. It is translated as CASSPRQIINEQFF.